A selection of T cell receptor beta chains follows, all from one sample in a study of early T cells in non-severe SARS-CoV-2 infection. From the 5' RACE reads, TCRdb called clonotypes with MiXCR, one entry per CDR3 protein. The sample contains roughly 26,000 distinct CDR3 sequences, just over 4% of which appear only once. Material for sequencing was whole blood. These TCRs come from an adult who was a healthcare worker with PCR-confirmed SARS-CoV-2 infection or an uninfected control (not recorded which). Each CDR3 is given with its conserved first and last residue. D genes are given only for firm matches. A row's size may be missing; if present it is once, few, many or a size class.

d_gene	len	abundance	j_gene	v_gene	CDR3aa	CDR3nt
TRBD1	13	-	TRBJ2-5	TRBV29-1	CSGTGGGRETQYF	TGCAGCGGAACAGGGGGAGGAAGAGAGACCCAGTACTTC
-	14	many	TRBJ1-6	TRBV6-2/TRBV6-3	CASSYSNRNSPLHF	TGTGCCAGCAGTTACTCGAACAGGAATTCACCCCTCCATTTT
-	14	many	TRBJ2-3	TRBV6-2/TRBV6-3	CASSPPPSGDTQYF	TGTGCCAGCAGCCCCCCCCCGTCCGGGGATACGCAGTATTTT
-	14	many	TRBJ1-1	TRBV20-1	CSAEAGSMNTEAFF	TGCAGTGCCGAGGCCGGGTCAATGAACACTGAAGCTTTCTTT
TRBD2	13	-	TRBJ2-7	TRBV5-1	CASSVGGTYEQYF	TGCGCCAGCAGCGTGGGGGGGACCTACGAGCAGTACTTC
-	12	many	TRBJ2-5	TRBV5-5	CASSLSSETQYF	TGTGCCAGCAGCTTAAGTTCTGAGACCCAGTACTTC
-	15	-	TRBJ1-5	TRBV10-2	CASSESSGYNQPQHF	TGCGCCAGCAGTGAGTCATCAGGGTACAATCAGCCCCAGCATTTT
TRBD1	15	many	TRBJ1-4	TRBV15	CATSRPGQGTEKLFF	TGTGCCACCAGCAGACCGGGACAGGGGACTGAAAAACTGTTTTTT
-	11	-	TRBJ1-1	TRBV20-1	CSAPGKTEAFF	TGCAGTGCTCCCGGCAAGACTGAAGCTTTCTTT
-	16	-	TRBJ2-3	TRBV7-2	CASSLATAGGTDTQYF	TGTGCCAGCAGCTTAGCGACGGCAGGGGGCACAGATACGCAGTATTTT
-	15	few	TRBJ2-1	TRBV9	CASSVGLLTGNEQFF	TGTGCCAGCAGCGTGGGACTACTCACAGGGAATGAGCAGTTCTTC
TRBD2	15	-	TRBJ2-7	TRBV11-2	CASSLEAGEDYEQYF	TGTGCCAGCAGCTTAGAGGCGGGAGAGGACTACGAGCAGTACTTC
-	13	few	TRBJ2-7	TRBV24-1	CATSDWREPEQYF	TGTGCCACCAGTGATTGGAGAGAGCCCGAGCAGTACTTC
TRBD1	15	medium-sized	TRBJ1-5	TRBV20-1	CSAHPTGLRNQPQHF	TGCAGTGCGCACCCGACAGGGTTGAGGAATCAGCCCCAGCATTTT
-	16	many	TRBJ2-1	TRBV7-6	CASSFSGLAGYNEQFF	TGTGCCAGCAGCTTCTCCGGCCTCGCGGGCTACAATGAGCAGTTCTTC
TRBD2	15	few	TRBJ2-1	TRBV20-1	CSARLLAGGYNEQFF	TGCAGTGCTAGGCTACTAGCGGGGGGATACAATGAGCAGTTCTTC
TRBD2	15	many	TRBJ2-7	TRBV15	CATSKIAGAGVEQYF	TGTGCCACCAGCAAAATAGCGGGAGCAGGAGTCGAGCAGTACTTC
-	15	many	TRBJ1-1	TRBV11-2	CASSSGDIRNTEAFF	TGTGCCAGCAGCTCCGGGGACATACGGAACACTGAAGCTTTCTTT
TRBD2	15	many	TRBJ2-1	TRBV11-1	CASSLGGLADNEQFF	TGTGCCAGCAGCTTAGGAGGACTAGCGGACAATGAGCAGTTCTTC
TRBD1	15	many	TRBJ2-7	TRBV5-1	CASSLIQGRSYEQYF	TGCGCCAGCAGCTTGATACAGGGGAGATCCTACGAGCAGTACTTC
-	15	many	TRBJ2-2	TRBV29-1	CSVERQAGHTGELFF	TGCAGCGTTGAACGGCAGGCCGGACACACCGGGGAGCTGTTTTTT
TRBD1	13	many	TRBJ1-4	TRBV18	CASGQGAFEKLFF	TGTGCCAGCGGACAGGGGGCTTTTGAAAAACTGTTTTTT
-	12	many	TRBJ2-5	TRBV29-1	CSVVGRKETQYF	TGCAGCGTTGTAGGCAGGAAAGAGACCCAGTACTTC
-	13	many	TRBJ2-2	TRBV12-3/TRBV12-4	CAEGRLKTGELFF	TGTGCCGAAGGGAGGCTAAAAACCGGGGAGCTGTTTTTT
TRBD2	14	many	TRBJ2-7	TRBV13	CASTATSGSREQYF	TGTGCCAGCACCGCGACTAGCGGGAGTCGGGAGCAGTACTTC
-	12	-	TRBJ1-2	TRBV7-2	CASSRPSYGYTF	TGTGCCAGCAGCCGGCCCTCTTATGGCTACACCTTC
TRBD1	13	many	TRBJ2-7	TRBV20-1	CSASDRESYEQYF	TGCAGTGCTAGTGACAGGGAGTCCTACGAGCAGTACTTC
TRBD1	17	many	TRBJ1-4	TRBV18	CASSPQTGQGANEKLFF	TGTGCCAGCTCACCACAGACGGGACAGGGGGCGAATGAAAAACTGTTTTTT
-	14	many	TRBJ1-5	TRBV12-3/TRBV12-4	CASSSQGPRQPQHF	TGTGCCAGCAGTTCCCAGGGCCCGAGGCAGCCCCAGCATTTT
-	14	-	TRBJ2-7	TRBV7-2	CASSLAGNAYEQYF	TGTGCCAGCAGCTTAGCGGGGAATGCCTACGAGCAGTACTTC
TRBD2	15	few	TRBJ2-1	TRBV7-6	CASSLGGARSNEQFF	TGTGCCAGCAGCTTGGGAGGGGCCAGATCCAATGAGCAGTTCTTC
-	14	many	TRBJ2-3	TRBV14	CASSQGTSRDTQYF	TGTGCCAGCAGTCAAGGAACGTCTCGGGATACGCAGTATTTT
-	12	few	TRBJ2-5	TRBV15	CATSRDRVTQYF	TGTGCCACCAGCAGAGATCGGGTGACCCAGTACTTC
TRBD2	14	-	TRBJ2-7	TRBV6-2/TRBV6-3	CASARLGGPYEQYF	TGTGCCAGCGCGAGATTGGGAGGGCCTTACGAGCAGTACTTC
TRBD1	13	many	TRBJ2-3	TRBV7-2	CASSKEGASRQYF	TGTGCCAGCAGCAAAGAGGGGGCTAGCCGGCAGTATTTT
-	16	many	TRBJ1-2	TRBV4-3	CASSQESGPSSHGYTF	TGCGCCAGCAGCCAAGAGAGTGGGCCCTCCTCCCATGGCTACACCTTC
TRBD2	15	many	TRBJ2-1	TRBV12-3/TRBV12-4	CASRPSGVGYNEQFF	TGTGCCAGCAGACCTAGCGGGGTAGGGTACAATGAGCAGTTCTTC
TRBD1	12	few	TRBJ1-2	TRBV30	CAWTTGDYGYTF	TGTGCCTGGACTACAGGGGACTATGGCTACACCTTC
-	12	-	TRBJ2-7	TRBV18	CASSPESYEQYF	TGTGCCAGCTCACCGGAGTCCTACGAGCAGTACTTC
-	13	many	TRBJ2-2	TRBV18	CASSPGITGELFF	TGTGCCAGCTCACCGGGAATCACCGGGGAGCTGTTTTTT
TRBD2	14	-	TRBJ2-7	TRBV5-1	CASSLGLAPYEQYF	TGCGCCAGCAGCTTGGGACTAGCGCCTTACGAGCAGTACTTC
TRBD1	15	many	TRBJ1-1	TRBV12-3/TRBV12-4	CASSHDTGVETEAFF	TGTGCCAGCAGTCACGACACAGGGGTCGAGACTGAAGCTTTCTTT
-	13	few	TRBJ2-1	TRBV15	CATSRRSGNEQFF	TGTGCCACCAGCAGGAGGTCCGGGAATGAGCAGTTCTTC
-	16	many	TRBJ2-3	TRBV4-2	CASSQAVGEAGDTQYF	TGTGCCAGCAGCCAAGCTGTGGGGGAGGCCGGAGATACGCAGTATTTT
-	13	many	TRBJ2-1	TRBV6-2/TRBV6-3	CASRRISYNEQFF	TGTGCCAGCAGGAGGATCTCCTACAATGAGCAGTTCTTC
-	12	many	TRBJ2-5	TRBV12-3/TRBV12-4	CASSSGSETQYF	TGTGCCAGCAGTTCCGGGTCAGAGACCCAGTACTTC
-	17	many	TRBJ2-3	TRBV10-2	CASTIPSSAPGADTQYF	TGCGCCAGCACCATACCCTCTAGCGCCCCAGGGGCAGATACGCAGTATTTT
TRBD2	14	few	TRBJ2-1	TRBV20-1	CSALGGGSYNEQFF	TGCAGTGCCCTGGGGGGGGGATCCTACAATGAGCAGTTCTTC
-	16	few	TRBJ1-2	TRBV5-6	CASSLVIQQLNYGYTF	TGTGCCAGCAGCTTGGTCATCCAGCAACTTAACTATGGCTACACCTTC
-	12	many	TRBJ2-1	TRBV12-3/TRBV12-4	CASRDPYDEQFF	TGTGCCAGCAGGGACCCCTACGATGAGCAGTTCTTC